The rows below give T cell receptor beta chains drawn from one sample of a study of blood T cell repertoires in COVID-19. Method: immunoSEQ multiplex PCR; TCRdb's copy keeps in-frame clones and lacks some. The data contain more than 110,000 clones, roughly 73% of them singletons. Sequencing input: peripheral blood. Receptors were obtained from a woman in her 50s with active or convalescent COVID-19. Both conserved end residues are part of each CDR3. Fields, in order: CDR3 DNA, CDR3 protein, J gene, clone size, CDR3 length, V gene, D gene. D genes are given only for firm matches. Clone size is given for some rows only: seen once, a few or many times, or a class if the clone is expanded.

TGCGCCAGCAGCCAATCCGGACAGCTACTCCAAGAGACCCAGTACTTC,CASSQSGQLLQETQYF,TRBJ2-5,NA,16,TRBV4-3,NA
TGTGCCAGCAGCGGGGACAGTCCCTGGGAGCAGTACTTC,CASSGDSPWEQYF,TRBJ2-7,NA,13,TRBV14,TRBD1
TGTGCCAGCAGTTTAGATAAGTGGGGGACAGAGGCTTCTGGCTACACCTTC,CASSLDKWGTEASGYTF,TRBJ1-2,NA,17,TRBV28,TRBD1
TGTGCCACCGGGACAGTACAAGAGACCCAGTACTTC,CATGTVQETQYF,TRBJ2-5,NA,12,TRBV2,TRBD1
TGTGCCAGCAGCCCACAGGGGAGTGATACTGAAGCTTTCTTT,CASSPQGSDTEAFF,TRBJ1-1,few,14,TRBV7-2,TRBD1
TGCAGCGTCGGGTGGACTGTGGCGCAGTTCTTC,CSVGWTVAQFF,TRBJ2-1,NA,11,TRBV29-1,NA
TGTGCCACCAGCAGGGATAGCAGAAGAGAGACCCAGTACTTC,CATSRDSRRETQYF,TRBJ2-5,once,14,TRBV15,NA
TGTGCCAGTAGCCCCCCCCGGGACAGGTATGGTGGCTACACCTTC,CASSPPRDRYGGYTF,TRBJ1-2,NA,15,TRBV19,TRBD1
TGTGCCAGCAGCTTAGGCGGGGGGATCCAAGAGACCCAGTACTTC,CASSLGGGIQETQYF,TRBJ2-5,NA,15,TRBV7-2,TRBD2
TGTGCCACCAGCAGAACTATGGTCTCTGGAAACACCATATATTTT,CATSRTMVSGNTIYF,TRBJ1-3,NA,15,TRBV15,NA